This T cell receptor beta chain was identified in a study of T cells after posttransplantation cyclophosphamide. Study-level findings and limits: TRB overlap between skin or GI tissue T cells and blood was limited.

The data were produced by immunoSEQ multiplex PCR, yet TCRdb's version contains in-frame clones alone and is incomplete. The sample records some 54,000 clones, 85% to 95% being singletons. A word on this clone: The antigen is not known.

The V end lost 0 bases, the J end lost 5 bases, and 12 bases lay between the germline ends. Germline values: CDR1 MNHEY, CDR2 SVGAGI. This CDR3 spans 15 amino acids. This rearrangement joins TRBV6-5 to TRBJ2-3; maybe TRBD2 (5 bases). Specimen: PBMCs. This clonotype was sampled from a woman aged 25-40 years in good health and a related stem cell transplant donor. The CDR3 here is CASSYSGGLLDTQYF. The CDR3 DNA is TGTGCCAGCAGTTACTCGGGCGGGTTGTTAGATACGCAGTATTTT.